Listed here are 18 T cell receptor beta chains from one sample, sequenced in a study of healthy donors' naive CD4 and CD8 T cells. A linear amplification protocol produced the TCR libraries from 500 ng of total RNA. Via MiXCR, TCRdb re-called the reads, giving one row per CDR3 protein. The sample has about 180,000 distinct CDR3 sequences, around 80% seen once. Source material: naive CD4+ and CD8+ T cells sorted from blood, pooled from several donors. Receptors were obtained from a pool of human donors in good health; the sample pools cells from several healthy donors.

In nucleotides, the CDR3 is TGTGCCACCAGCAGAGCAGATGCCTACGAGCAGTACTTC. This sequence encodes CATSRADAYEQYF. The chain links TRBV15 to TRBJ2-7; D unclear. The CDR3 length is 13 residues. V lost 1 base and J lost 2, with 6 bases in between. From germline, CDR1 is LNHNV and CDR2 YYDKDF (reference sequence). The full variable domain, with the rest looked up from reference TRBV15 and TRBJ2-7, is DAMVIQNPRYQVTQFGKPVTLSCSQTLNHNVMYWYQQKSSQAPKLLFHYYDKDFNNEADTPDNFQSRRPNTSFCFLDIRSPGLGDTAMYLCATSRADAYEQYFGPGTRLTVT.

The chain is built from TRBV12-3 or TRBV12-4 and TRBJ2-7; 8 bases match TRBD1. J was trimmed by 7 bases and V by 5 bases; bases with no gene match: 7. The CDR3 runs 13 residues. CDR3: CASSPAGGREQYF. CDR3 in DNA: TGTGCCAGCAGTCCCGCAGGGGGCAGGGAGCAGTACTTC.

The chain combines TRBV29-1 with TRBJ1-6; no firm D call. Germline V gene lookup returns CDR1 SQVTM and CDR2 ANQGSEA. The CDR3 has 13 residues. The germline V and J ends were trimmed by 6 bases and 6 bases, with 12 bases remaining between them. CDR3 sequence: CSVTQGGNSPLHF. In DNA, the CDR3 is TGCAGCGTAACCCAAGGCGGTAATTCACCCCTCCACTTT.

The rearrangement uses TRBV19 and TRBJ2-7; perhaps TRBD1 as D (5 bases). Germline V gene sequence: CDR1 LNHDA, CDR2 SQIVND (reference sequence). This CDR3 spans 15 amino acids. Between the trimmed V and J ends, which lost 3 bases and 5 bases, there was a span of 17 bases. The CDR3 reads CASSISAGPQDEQYF. For the CDR3, the DNA is TGTGCCAGTAGTATCTCGGCAGGGCCGCAGGACGAGCAGTACTTC. Complete variable domain (other parts from reference TRBV19 and TRBJ2-7): DGGITQSPKYLFRKEGQNVTLSCEQNLNHDAMYWYRQDPGQGLRLIYYSQIVNDFQKGDIAEGYSVSREKKESFPLTVTSAQKNPTAFYLCASSISAGPQDEQYFGPGTRLTVT.

This clonotype has only a few counts. The chain is built from TRBV6-5 and TRBJ2-7; 7 bases are a match to TRBD1. Germline V gene data show CDR1 as MNHEY and CDR2 as SVGAGI. J lost 5 bases, V lost 4 bases, and 8 bases had no gene match. The CDR3 has 14 residues. This CDR3 is CASSSQGVWDEQYF. The CDR3 DNA is TGTGCCAGCAGTTCCCAGGGGGTTTGGGACGAGCAGTACTTC.

The chain links TRBV19 to TRBJ2-2; TRBD1 is a possible D gene (6 bases). Between the trimmed V and J ends, which lost 6 bases and 3 bases, there was a span of 14 bases. CDR1 and CDR2 from the germline V gene are LNHDA and SQIVND (reference sequence). The CDR3 spans 15 residues. CDR3 DNA sequence: TGTGCCAGTAGAAGGACAGCTGCCGACACCGGGGAGCTGTTTTTT. It is translated as CASRRTAADTGELFF.

The rearrangement joins TRBV20-1 to TRBJ2-3; D remains unclear. V lost 3 bases and J lost 0, with 10 bases in between. This CDR3 is 14 amino acids long. The germline CDR1 and CDR2 sequences are DFQATT and SNEGSKA (reference sequence). CDR3 region: CSARTLVSTDTQYF. In nucleotides, the CDR3 is TGCAGTGCTAGGACGTTGGTCAGCACAGATACGCAGTATTTT.

A few counts support this clonotype. The CDR3 spells CSVELRTSAAYEQYF. Written as DNA, the CDR3 is TGCAGCGTTGAGTTAAGGACTAGCGCCGCCTACGAGCAGTACTTC. The chain links TRBV29-1 to TRBJ2-7, with TRBD2 matching over 9 bases. Germline V gene sequence: CDR1 SQVTM, CDR2 ANQGSEA. The ends lost 3 bases at V and 2 bases at J; junction bases unmatched: 8. This CDR3 contains 15 residues.

This chain links TRBV5-4 with TRBJ2-1; no firm D call. V was trimmed by 4 bases and J by 9 bases, leaving 14 bases between them. CDR1 and CDR2 (germline): SGHNT, YYREEE (reference sequence). The CDR3 spans 13 residues. The CDR3 nucleotides are TGTGCCAGCAGCCTAGTCTTGGGCCCTGAGCAGTTCTTC. Translating it yields CASSLVLGPEQFF.

This chain connects TRBV29-1 to TRBJ2-5; 9 bases are a match to TRBD2. Germline V lookup: CDR1 SQVTM, CDR2 ANQGSEA. V shed 4 bases, J shed 3 bases, and the junction held 12 bases outside the gene matches. The CDR3 extends over 16 amino acids. This chain's CDR3 is CSVAPQVAGVKETQYF. The CDR3 DNA reads TGCAGCGTTGCCCCCCAGGTAGCGGGAGTAAAAGAGACCCAGTACTTC.

The J gene is TRBJ1-5, the V gene TRBV6-2 or TRBV6-3; D gene uncertain. The germline V and J ends were trimmed by 5 bases and 7 bases, with 15 bases remaining between them. The germline gives CDR1 MNHEY, CDR2 SVGEGT. The CDR3 sequence is 14 residues long. The CDR3: CASSDVRGDQPQHF. CDR3 nucleotide sequence: TGTGCCAGCAGTGACGTTCGGGGAGACCAGCCCCAGCATTTT.

The chain recombines TRBV29-1 with TRBJ2-1; 8 bases map to TRBD2. Trimming removed 3 bases from V and 8 bases from J; junction bases left unmatched: 6. The CDR3 totals 13 residues. From germline, CDR1 is SQVTM and CDR2 ANQGSEA. In DNA form, the CDR3 reads TGCAGCGTTGATCAAGCGGGGGAGGATGAGCAGTTCTTC. Translation: CSVDQAGEDEQFF.

The rearrangement links TRBV6-5 to TRBJ1-2; D gene uncertain. Germline loops: CDR1 MNHEY, CDR2 SVGAGI. V lost 2 bases to trimming and J lost 7 bases, with 11 bases between them. The CDR3 covers 13 residues. In DNA, the CDR3 is TGTGCCAGCAGTTACGGAGGATTGGTTGGCTACACCTTC. Encoded protein: CASSYGGLVGYTF.

This chain joins TRBV19 and TRBJ2-2; no reliable D call. Germline V lookup: CDR1 LNHDA, CDR2 SQIVND (reference sequence). The ends were cut back, 6 bases at V and 7 bases at J, with 6 bases in the middle. The CDR3 is 11 amino acids. The CDR3 region has the DNA TGTGCCAGTAGCACGGGCGGGGAGCTGTTTTTT. This translates into CASSTGGELFF.

The chain uses TRBV5-6 and TRBJ2-2, with 7 bases that match TRBD1. This CDR3 comprises 15 residues. After removal of 4 bases from V and 4 bases from J, the junction contained 7 bases not matched to a gene. CDR1 is SGHDT and CDR2 is YYEEEE in the germline V gene. This CDR3 is CASSAFTGVTGELFF. CDR3 bases: TGTGCCAGCAGCGCGTTCACAGGGGTCACCGGGGAGCTGTTTTTT.

The chain couples TRBV29-1 to TRBJ2-1, with D perhaps TRBD1 (5 bases). V was clipped by 1 base and J by 5 bases, with 18 bases between them. CDR1 SQVTM and CDR2 ANQGSEA come from the germline V gene. The CDR3 extends over 16 amino acids. The CDR3 bases are TGCAGCGTTGAAGCAGCTGCGGACATTCCCCACAATGAGCAGTTCTTC. Amino acids: CSVEAAADIPHNEQFF.

The chain uses TRBV5-1 and TRBJ2-5; 13 nucleotides match TRBD2. The germline V gene encodes CDR1 SGHRS and CDR2 YFSETQ. With 9 bases clipped from V and 0 bases from J, the junction kept 14 bases outside the gene matches. The CDR3 has 18 amino acids. CDR3 DNA sequence: TGCGCCACCTCACTAGCGGGAGGGAGTACCGCTTACCAAGAGACCCAGTACTTC. This sequence encodes CATSLAGGSTAYQETQYF.

This clonotype came up once. This chain uses TRBV20-1 with TRBJ1-2; tentatively, D is TRBD1 (5 bases). The length of the CDR3 is 9 residues. The V end was cut by 6 bases, the J end by 14 bases, with 13 bases between. The V gene's germline CDR1 is DFQATT and CDR2 SNEGSKA (reference sequence). CDR3: CSATGLSTF. In DNA form, the CDR3 reads TGCAGTGCCACGGGACTCTCTACCTTC.